These 23 T cell receptor beta chains were sequenced from one sample in a study of cytomegalovirus exposure and HLA in healthy donors. The PCR used 60 Vbeta and 13 Jbeta primers. Assay: immunoSEQ multiplex PCR; the TCRdb copy retains only in-frame clones and omits some. Among 200,000 to 250,000 clones listed, 82% were seen once. Sequencing was performed on PBMCs. The receptors stem from a woman aged 40 to 49 in good health and CMV-seropositive.

The chain couples TRBV30 to TRBJ2-7; 11 nucleotides match TRBD2. Germline V gene data show CDR1 as GTSNPN and CDR2 as SVGIG (reference sequence). CDR3 length: 15 residues. The ends lost 3 bases at V and 0 bases at J; junction bases unmatched: 4. CDR3 region: CAWSAGLAVSYEQYF. The CDR3 nucleotides are TGTGCCTGGAGCGCGGGACTAGCGGTCTCCTACGAGCAGTACTTC.

The chain carries TRBV30 and TRBJ2-1; tentatively, D is TRBD1 (5 bases). This CDR3 contains 12 residues. Germline CDR1 and CDR2: GTSNPN and SVGIG (reference sequence). V lost 7 bases and J lost 7, with 14 bases in between. CDR3 sequence: CAFSYQGNEQFF. The CDR3 bases are TGTGCCTTTAGCTATCAGGGTAATGAGCAGTTCTTC.

V and J are TRBV28 and TRBJ2-7; 10 bases fit TRBD1. Per the germline V gene, CDR1 is MDHEN and CDR2 is SYDVKM. J gave up 6 bases and V 5 bases, and 10 bases lay outside the gene matches. The CDR3 runs to 15 residues. The CDR3 loop reads CASSTPGTGVGEQYF. In DNA form, the CDR3 reads TGTGCCAGCAGTACGCCCGGGACAGGGGTTGGCGAGCAGTACTTC.

The genes are TRBV5-1 and TRBJ2-7; 8 nucleotides agree with TRBD1. This CDR3 region has 15 residues. The trim removed 0 bases at V and 3 bases at J, leaving 5 bases unmatched. The germline gives CDR1 SGHRS, CDR2 YFSETQ. The CDR3 DNA sequence: TGCGCCAGCAGCTTGGGAGACAGGGGAATCTACGAGCAGTACTTC. This gives the protein CASSLGDRGIYEQYF.

The CDR3, as DNA: TGTGCCATTAGGCACAGGGGGCGGGATGGCTACACCTTC. Translation: CAIRHRGRDGYTF. This chain links TRBV30 with TRBJ1-2, with 9 bases matching TRBD1. J lost 6 bases, V lost 8 bases, and 10 bases had no gene match. Germline loops: CDR1 GTSNPN, CDR2 SVGIG (reference sequence). The CDR3 runs to 13 residues.

The V and J genes are TRBV27 and TRBJ1-1; D remains unclear. V was cut by 2 bases and J by 1 base, with 5 bases left in between. Germline CDR1 is MNHEY and CDR2 is SMNVEV (reference sequence). The CDR3 is 13 amino acids. Here the CDR3 reads CASSLLGNTEAFF. Here the CDR3 DNA reads TGTGCCAGCAGTTTACTAGGGAACACTGAAGCTTTCTTT.

This sequence joins TRBV7-2 and TRBJ1-2, with 8 bases identical to TRBD1. CDR3 length: 13 amino acids. The germline gives CDR1 SGHTA, CDR2 FQGNSA. Trimming cost V 5 bases and J 6 bases; bases outside gene matches: 5. The DNA for the CDR3 is TGTGCCAGCAGCGTGCAGGGGGCCGATGGCTACACCTTC. Translation gives CASSVQGADGYTF.

J is TRBJ1-2 and V is TRBV12-5; no firm D call. The V gene's germline CDR1 is LGHNT and CDR2 FRNRAP. This CDR3 is built from 12 residues. V shed 6 bases and J shed 7 bases, with 12 bases lying between them. The chain's CDR3 is CASGGFPGGYTF. The CDR3 DNA reads TGTGCTAGTGGGGGTTTCCCGGGTGGCTACACCTTC.

The rearrangement links TRBV6-1 to TRBJ2-3, with 10 bases aligning to TRBD1. Germline CDR1 and CDR2: MNHNS and SASEGT. V trimming: 0 bases; J trimming: 4 bases; junction bases outside the gene matches: 4. The length of the CDR3 is 16 residues. CDR3 bases: TGTGCCAGCAGTGAAGCGGACAGGGGGGGAGCAGATACGCAGTATTTT. It codes for CASSEADRGGADTQYF.

The V call is TRBV9, the J call TRBJ2-6; D ambiguous. The germline gives CDR1 SGDLS, CDR2 YYNGEE. Trimming took 4 bases from V and 0 from J, leaving 11 bases between them. The CDR3 sequence is 16 residues long. CDR3 bases: TGTGCCAGCAGCACGTGGTCGGGCTCTGGGGCCAACGTCCTGACTTTC. Its protein product is CASSTWSGSGANVLTF.

The V call is TRBV7-9, the J call TRBJ2-7, with D unresolved. CDR1 is SEHNR, CDR2 FQNEAQ, per germline (reference sequence). Between the trimmed V and J ends, which lost 4 bases and 5 bases, there was a span of 15 bases. The CDR3 covers 14 residues. CDR3 coding DNA: TGTGCCAGCAGCTCCTCGCCTAGAATGGACGAGCAGTACTTC. It yields the protein CASSSSPRMDEQYF.

The chain couples TRBV7-2 to TRBJ2-2; D may be TRBD2 (5 bases). The CDR3 spans 14 residues. V lost 5 bases and J 6 bases, leaving 13 bases between the germline ends. Germline loops: CDR1 SGHTA, CDR2 FQGNSA. The CDR3 DNA follows: TGTGCCAGCAGCCCCGGGGTGACATCCGGGGAGCTGTTTTTT. This gives the protein CASSPGVTSGELFF.

This sequence joins TRBV19 and TRBJ1-5; D not certain. Germline assignment: CDR1 LNHDA and CDR2 SQIVND (reference sequence). CDR3 length equals 12 residues. V was trimmed by 3 bases and J by 5 bases, leaving 5 bases between them. CDR3 bases: TGTGCCAGTAGTATCTCCGATCAGCCCCAGCATTTT. As protein: CASSISDQPQHF.

This chain connects TRBV5-1 to TRBJ2-7, with 9 nucleotides matching TRBD2. Trimming cost V 4 bases and J 5 bases; bases outside gene matches: 13. There are 16 residues in the CDR3. Germline V lookup: CDR1 SGHRS, CDR2 YFSETQ. CDR3 residues: CASSHGRLTSGHEQYF. In nucleotides, the CDR3 is TGCGCCAGCAGCCATGGGAGATTGACTAGCGGCCACGAGCAGTACTTC.

The chain combines TRBV19 with TRBJ2-5, with 12 positions matching TRBD2. V was pared by 5 bases and J by 1 base, with 2 bases of the junction left unmatched. Germline-derived CDR1 and CDR2 are LNHDA and SQIVND (reference sequence). The CDR3 spans 15 residues. CDR3 sequence (DNA): TGTGCCAGTAGTTCGGGACTAGCGGGCCAAGAGACCCAGTACTTC. Translating gives CASSSGLAGQETQYF.

The chain has TRBV5-1 and TRBJ1-2; 12 nucleotides match TRBD1. Germline values: CDR1 SGHRS, CDR2 YFSETQ. The CDR3 is made up of 15 amino acids. The V segment lost 2 bases and the J segment 6 bases; nucleotides outside the gene matches: 5. CDR3 protein: CASSLGTGGRDGYTF. CDR3 DNA: TGCGCCAGCAGCTTAGGGACAGGGGGCAGAGATGGCTACACCTTC.

The J gene is TRBJ2-7, the V gene TRBV7-8; the D gene is possibly TRBD1 (6 bases). From germline, CDR1 is SGHVS and CDR2 FQNEAQ. The CDR3 has 15 amino acids. V lost 6 bases to trimming and J lost 0 bases, with 15 bases between them. CDR3 DNA sequence: TGTGCCAGCAGTTCTCACAGGGACACCTCCTACGAGCAGTACTTC. Protein: CASSSHRDTSYEQYF.

This clone turned up a few times. The V call is TRBV11-2, the J call TRBJ2-7; D remains unclear. The CDR3 covers 15 residues. The V gene's germline CDR1 is SGHAT and CDR2 FQNNGV. With 5 bases removed from V and 1 base from J, the gap between germline ends came to 15 bases. The CDR3 DNA is TGTGCCAGCAGCGGCTATGACAAACGATCCTACGAGCAGTACTTC. It specifies CASSGYDKRSYEQYF.

CDR3 sequence (DNA): TGTGCCAGCTCACCGTCCGGGACAGGATTTGAAGCTTTCTTT. Translation: CASSPSGTGFEAFF. This sequence joins TRBV18 and TRBJ1-1; 8 bases are shared with TRBD1. CDR1 and CDR2 from the germline V gene are KGHSH and LQKENI. The CDR3 length is 14 residues. J was trimmed by 7 bases and V by 3 bases; bases with no gene match: 7.

The chain employs TRBV14 and TRBJ2-1; 7 nucleotides match TRBD2. There are 13 residues in the CDR3. The trim removed 6 bases at V and 5 bases at J, leaving 4 bases unmatched. Germline CDR1 reads SGHDN; CDR2 reads FVKESK. This CDR3 is CASSGRVNNEQFF. The CDR3 DNA reads TGTGCCAGCAGTGGGAGGGTTAACAATGAGCAGTTCTTC.

The rearrangement uses TRBV7-2 and TRBJ2-3, with a possible D match to TRBD2 (6 bases). The V gene lost 5 bases and the J gene lost 0 bases, with 12 bases spanning the gap. Germline CDR1 is SGHTA and CDR2 is FQGNSA. This CDR3 spans 15 amino acids. CDR3 coding DNA: TGTGCCAGCAGCAGGGGACTCACGAGCACAGATACGCAGTATTTT. Protein sequence: CASSRGLTSTDTQYF.

The rearrangement links TRBV6-1 to TRBJ2-7; 8 nucleotides match TRBD1. J was trimmed by 3 bases and V by 11 bases; bases with no gene match: 15. The CDR3 sequence is 15 residues long. Germline CDR1 and CDR2: MNHNS and SASEGT. The CDR3 coding sequence is TGTGCCGGCCCAACCGGCCAGGACAGGGTCTACGAGCAGTACTTC. Its protein is CAGPTGQDRVYEQYF.

V and J are TRBV27 and TRBJ2-1; 7 bases are a match to TRBD2. Unmatched junction bases numbered 4, after V lost 3 bases and J lost 5 bases. The CDR3 sequence is 14 residues long. In germline, CDR1 is MNHEY, CDR2 SMNVEV (reference sequence). The CDR3 bases are TGTGCCAGCAGTTTTAGCGGGTCCCACAATGAGCAGTTCTTC. This encodes CASSFSGSHNEQFF.